A selection of T cell receptor beta chains follows, all from one sample in a study of immune evolution from preneoplasia to lung adenocarcinoma. Using immunoSEQ multiplex PCR, the repertoire was profiled, and TCRdb retains in-frame clones only, with some absent. The table lists under 5,000 clones, roughly 82% of them singletons. Material: FFPE lung adenocarcinoma in situ tissue. The receptors derive from a person in their 70s with lung adenocarcinoma. CDR3s include the opening cysteine and the closing phenylalanine or tryptophan. The D gene is left open where the match is weak. For some rows the clone size is stated as once, few or many, or as a class when expanded; others skip it.

V,J,D,size,CDR3,DNA
TRBV6-5,TRBJ1-5,TRBD1,once,CASSDRGNQPQHF,TGTGCCAGCAGCGACAGGGGCAATCAGCCCCAGCATTTT
TRBV6-6,TRBJ2-3,NA,NA,CASSYSEWEQSDTQYF,TGTGCCAGCAGTTACTCGGAGTGGGAGCAGTCAGATACGCAGTATTTT
TRBV9,TRBJ1-3,NA,large,CASSRGDGNTIYF,TGTGCCAGCAGCCGCGGGGACGGGAACACCATATATTTT
TRBV9,TRBJ2-3,TRBD2,NA,CASSGGTSGRNTQYF,TGTGCCAGCAGCGGCGGGACTAGCGGGAGGAATACGCAGTATTTT
TRBV5-1,TRBJ1-5,NA,NA,CASSLEGLQPQHF,TGCGCCAGCAGCTTGGAGGGGCTACAGCCCCAGCATTTT
TRBV9,TRBJ2-7,NA,NA,CASSRQDSLEQYF,TGTGCCAGCTCCCGGCAAGACAGCCTCGAGCAGTACTTC
TRBV7-9,TRBJ2-3,TRBD1,NA,CASSTISGQGDTDTQYF,TGTGCCAGCAGCACAATATCCGGACAGGGGGACACAGATACGCAGTATTTT
TRBV18,TRBJ2-5,NA,NA,CASSPSGQETQYF,TGTGCCAGCTCACCTTCCGGGCAAGAGACCCAGTACTTC
TRBV6-5,TRBJ2-6,NA,NA,CASYGGANVLTF,TGTGCCAGCTACGGTGGGGCCAACGTCCTGACTTTC
TRBV4-1,TRBJ1-2,NA,NA,CASSGVGGHGYTF,TGCGCCAGCAGCGGAGTTGGGGGGCATGGCTACACCTTC
TRBV30,TRBJ2-7,TRBD2,once,CAWSSGEFGYEQYF,TGTGCCTGGTCTAGCGGAGAGTTTGGCTACGAGCAGTACTTC
TRBV7-3,TRBJ2-2,TRBD2,NA,CASSPRTSGGNTGELFF,TGTGCCAGCAGCCCACGGACTAGCGGAGGGAACACCGGGGAGCTGTTTTTT
TRBV7-9,TRBJ2-1,NA,NA,CASSPPRGNEQFF,TGTGCCAGCAGCCCACCGAGGGGAAATGAGCAGTTCTTC
TRBV29-1,TRBJ2-2,TRBD2,NA,CSVVEKGTTTGELFF,TGCAGCGTTGTGGAAAAAGGGACTACCACCGGGGAGCTGTTTTTT
TRBV6-5,TRBJ1-1,NA,NA,CASSYVGQGFTEAFF,TGTGCCAGCAGTTACGTGGGGCAGGGGTTCACTGAAGCTTTCTTT
TRBV29-1,TRBJ2-7,TRBD1,once,CSVAGGTGAHEQYF,TGCAGCGTTGCAGGTGGGACAGGGGCCCACGAGCAGTACTTC
TRBV19,TRBJ2-1,NA,NA,CASGIDRSSYNEQFF,TGTGCCAGTGGGATTGACAGGTCCTCCTACAATGAGCAGTTCTTC
TRBV6-5,TRBJ2-4,TRBD2,NA,CASRNPGLARNIQYF,TGTGCCAGCAGGAACCCGGGACTAGCAAGGAACATTCAGTACTTC
TRBV7-3,TRBJ1-1,NA,NA,CASTKDSLNTEAFF,TGTGCCAGCACCAAGGACAGTTTGAACACTGAAGCTTTCTTT
TRBV28,TRBJ1-3,NA,once,CASTTTPGGGLHSGNTIYF,TGTGCCAGCACTACAACCCCGGGGGGGGGCCTACACTCTGGAAACACCATATATTTT
TRBV7-3,TRBJ2-3,TRBD2,NA,CASSPTAGESDTQYF,TGTGCCAGCAGCCCTACGGCGGGAGAGTCAGATACGCAGTATTTT
TRBV10-3,TRBJ2-3,NA,once,CAIRGGTPYTDTQYF,TGTGCCATCAGAGGCGGGACACCTTACACAGATACGCAGTATTTT
TRBV28,TRBJ2-7,NA,NA,CASSSSSARTYEQYF,TGTGCCAGCAGCTCCTCATCGGCTCGCACCTACGAGCAGTACTTC
TRBV7-6,TRBJ2-3,NA,NA,CASSATSGAGTRTQYF,TGTGCCAGCAGCGCAACCTCCGGGGCCGGGACGCGTACGCAGTATTTT